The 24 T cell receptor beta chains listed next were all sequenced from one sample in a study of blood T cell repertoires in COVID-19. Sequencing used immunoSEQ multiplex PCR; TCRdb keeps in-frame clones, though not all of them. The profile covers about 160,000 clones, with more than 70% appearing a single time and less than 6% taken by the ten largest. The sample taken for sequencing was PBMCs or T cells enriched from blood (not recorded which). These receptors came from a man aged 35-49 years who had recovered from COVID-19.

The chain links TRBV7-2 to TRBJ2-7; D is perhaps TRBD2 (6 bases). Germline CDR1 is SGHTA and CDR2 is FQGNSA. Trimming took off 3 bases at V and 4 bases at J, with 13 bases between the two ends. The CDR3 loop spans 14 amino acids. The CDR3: CASSFSSGGYEQYF. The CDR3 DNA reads TGTGCCAGCAGCTTCAGTAGCGGAGGTTACGAGCAGTACTTC.

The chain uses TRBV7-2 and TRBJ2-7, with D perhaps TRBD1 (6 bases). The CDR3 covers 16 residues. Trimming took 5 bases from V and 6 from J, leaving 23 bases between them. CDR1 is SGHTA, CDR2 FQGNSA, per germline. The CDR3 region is CASSPSPGTRSSEQYF. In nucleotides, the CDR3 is TGTGCCAGCAGCCCGTCACCCGGGACACGGTCTAGCGAGCAGTACTTC.

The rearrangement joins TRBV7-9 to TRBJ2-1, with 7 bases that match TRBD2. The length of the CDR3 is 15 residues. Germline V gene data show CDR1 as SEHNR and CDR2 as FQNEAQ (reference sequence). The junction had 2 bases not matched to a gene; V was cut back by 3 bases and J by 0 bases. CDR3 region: CASSFRGSSYNEQFF. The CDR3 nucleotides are TGTGCCAGCAGCTTTCGCGGGAGCTCCTACAATGAGCAGTTCTTC.

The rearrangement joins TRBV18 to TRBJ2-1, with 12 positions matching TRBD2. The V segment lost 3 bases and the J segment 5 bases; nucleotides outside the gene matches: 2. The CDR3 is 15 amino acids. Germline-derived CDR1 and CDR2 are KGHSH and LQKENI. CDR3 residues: CASSPRTSGDNEQFF. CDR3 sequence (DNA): TGTGCCAGCTCACCCAGGACTAGCGGGGACAATGAGCAGTTCTTC.

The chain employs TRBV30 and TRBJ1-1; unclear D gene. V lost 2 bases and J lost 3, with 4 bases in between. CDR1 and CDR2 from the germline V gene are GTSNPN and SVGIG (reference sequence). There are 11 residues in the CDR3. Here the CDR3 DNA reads TGTGCCTGGAGTCATGACACTGAAGCTTTCTTT. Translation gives CAWSHDTEAFF.

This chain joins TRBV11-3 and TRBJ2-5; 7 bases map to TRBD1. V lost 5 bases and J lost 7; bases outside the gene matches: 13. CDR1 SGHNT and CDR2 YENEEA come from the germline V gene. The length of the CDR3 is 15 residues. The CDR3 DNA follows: TGTGCCAGCAGCCTAACTAACAGGGGTATGGGGACCCAGTACTTC. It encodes CASSLTNRGMGTQYF.

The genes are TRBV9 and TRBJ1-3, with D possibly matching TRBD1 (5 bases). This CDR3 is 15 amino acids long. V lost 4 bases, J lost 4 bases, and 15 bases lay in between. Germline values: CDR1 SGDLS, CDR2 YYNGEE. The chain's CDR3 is CASSPLSGVGNTIYF. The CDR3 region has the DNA TGTGCCAGCAGCCCCCTCTCGGGGGTGGGAAACACCATATATTTT.

The CDR3 is CASSESAYSNQPQHF. DNA for the CDR3: TGTGCCAGCAGTGAGAGTGCATATAGCAATCAGCCCCAGCATTTT. J is TRBJ1-5 and V is TRBV2; D unresolved. Germline assignment: CDR1 SNHLY and CDR2 FYNNEI. The CDR3 spans 15 residues. V shed 3 bases and J shed 0 bases, with 9 bases lying between them. Full variable domain (remainder filled in from reference TRBV2 and TRBJ1-5): EPEVTQTPSHQVTQMGQEVILRCVPISNHLYFYWYRQILGQKVEFLVSFYNNEISEKSEIFDDQFSVERPDGSNFTLKIRSTKLEDSAMYFCASSESAYSNQPQHFGDGTRLSIL.

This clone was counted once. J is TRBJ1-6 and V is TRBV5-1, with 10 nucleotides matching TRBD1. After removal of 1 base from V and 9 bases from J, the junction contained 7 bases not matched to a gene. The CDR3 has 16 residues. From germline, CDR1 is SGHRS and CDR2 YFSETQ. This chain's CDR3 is CASSLFADRGFSPLHF. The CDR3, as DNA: TGCGCCAGCAGCTTGTTCGCGGACAGGGGGTTTTCACCCCTCCACTTT.

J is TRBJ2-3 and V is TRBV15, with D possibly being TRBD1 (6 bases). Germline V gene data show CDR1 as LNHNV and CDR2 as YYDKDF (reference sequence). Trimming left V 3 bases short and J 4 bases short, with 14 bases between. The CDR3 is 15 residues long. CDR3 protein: CATSSPPGVADTQYF. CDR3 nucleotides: TGTGCCACCAGCAGCCCCCCAGGGGTCGCAGATACGCAGTATTTT.

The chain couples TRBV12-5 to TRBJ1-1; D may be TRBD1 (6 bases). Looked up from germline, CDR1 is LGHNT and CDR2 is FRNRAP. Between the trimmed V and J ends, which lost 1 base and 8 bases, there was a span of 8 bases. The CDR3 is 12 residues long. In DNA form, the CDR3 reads TGTGCTAGTGGTTTGGCCGGGACAGAAGCTTTCTTT. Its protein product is CASGLAGTEAFF.

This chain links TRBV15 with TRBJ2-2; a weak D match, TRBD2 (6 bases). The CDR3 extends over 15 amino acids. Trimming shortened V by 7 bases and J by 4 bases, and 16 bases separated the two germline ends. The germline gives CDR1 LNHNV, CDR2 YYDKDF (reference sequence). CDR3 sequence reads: CATTPGVIATGELFF. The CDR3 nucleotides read TGTGCCACCACCCCGGGGGTGATAGCCACCGGGGAGCTGTTTTTT.

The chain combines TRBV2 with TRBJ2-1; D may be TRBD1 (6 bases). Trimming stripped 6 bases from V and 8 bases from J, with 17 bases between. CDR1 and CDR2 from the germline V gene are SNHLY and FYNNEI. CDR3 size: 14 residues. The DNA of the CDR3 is TGTGCCAGCAGCCCGGGACACCCCTTGGATGAGCAGTTCTTC. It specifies CASSPGHPLDEQFF. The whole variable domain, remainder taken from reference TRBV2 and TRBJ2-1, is EPEVTQTPSHQVTQMGQEVILRCVPISNHLYFYWYRQILGQKVEFLVSFYNNEISEKSEIFDDQFSVERPDGSNFTLKIRSTKLEDSAMYFCASSPGHPLDEQFFGPGTRLTVL.

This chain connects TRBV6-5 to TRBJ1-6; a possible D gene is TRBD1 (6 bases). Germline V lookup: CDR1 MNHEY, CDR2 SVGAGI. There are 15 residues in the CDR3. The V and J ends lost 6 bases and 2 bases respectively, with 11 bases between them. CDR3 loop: CASSPGQTYNSPLHF. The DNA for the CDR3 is TGTGCCAGCAGCCCCGGACAGACCTATAATTCACCCCTCCACTTT.

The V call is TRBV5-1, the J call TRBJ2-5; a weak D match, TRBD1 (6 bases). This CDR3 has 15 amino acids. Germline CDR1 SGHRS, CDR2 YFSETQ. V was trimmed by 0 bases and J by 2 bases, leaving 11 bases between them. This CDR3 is CASSLVQGIQETQYF. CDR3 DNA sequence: TGCGCCAGCAGCTTGGTTCAGGGGATACAAGAGACCCAGTACTTC.

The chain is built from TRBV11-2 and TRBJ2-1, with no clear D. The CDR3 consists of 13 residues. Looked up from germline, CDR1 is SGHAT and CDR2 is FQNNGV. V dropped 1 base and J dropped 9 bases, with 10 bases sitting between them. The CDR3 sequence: CASSLGSLVEQFF. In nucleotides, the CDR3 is TGTGCCAGCAGCTTAGGGTCCCTAGTTGAGCAGTTCTTC.

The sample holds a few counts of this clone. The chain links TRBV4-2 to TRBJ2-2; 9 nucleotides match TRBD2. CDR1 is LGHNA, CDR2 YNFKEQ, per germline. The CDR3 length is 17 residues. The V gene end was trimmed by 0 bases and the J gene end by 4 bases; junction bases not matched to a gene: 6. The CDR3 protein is CASSQDPAGGPTGELFF. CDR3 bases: TGTGCCAGCAGCCAAGATCCGGCGGGGGGGCCCACCGGGGAGCTGTTTTTT.

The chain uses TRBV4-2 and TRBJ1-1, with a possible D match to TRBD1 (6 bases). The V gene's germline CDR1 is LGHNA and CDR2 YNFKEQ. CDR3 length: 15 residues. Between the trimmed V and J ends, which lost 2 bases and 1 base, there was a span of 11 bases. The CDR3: CASSQLTGRNTEAFF. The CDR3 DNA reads TGTGCCAGCAGCCAATTAACAGGGAGGAACACTGAAGCTTTCTTT.

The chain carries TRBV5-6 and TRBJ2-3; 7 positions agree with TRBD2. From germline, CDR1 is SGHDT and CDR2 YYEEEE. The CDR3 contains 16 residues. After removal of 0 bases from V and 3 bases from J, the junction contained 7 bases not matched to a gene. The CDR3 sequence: CASSLVGGVGTDTQYF. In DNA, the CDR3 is TGTGCCAGCAGCTTGGTTGGGGGGGTCGGTACAGATACGCAGTATTTT.

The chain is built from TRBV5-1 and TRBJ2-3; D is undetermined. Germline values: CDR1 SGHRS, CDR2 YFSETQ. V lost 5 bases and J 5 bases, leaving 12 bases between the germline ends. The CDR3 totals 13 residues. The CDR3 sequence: CASRPGAGDTQYF. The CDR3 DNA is TGCGCCAGCAGACCCGGTGCTGGAGATACGCAGTATTTT.

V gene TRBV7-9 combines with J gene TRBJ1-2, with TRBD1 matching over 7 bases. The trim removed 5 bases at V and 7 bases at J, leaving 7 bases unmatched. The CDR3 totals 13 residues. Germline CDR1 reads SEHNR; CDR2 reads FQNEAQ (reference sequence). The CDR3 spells CASSEAGGIGYTF. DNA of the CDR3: TGTGCCAGCAGCGAAGCAGGGGGAATTGGCTACACCTTC.

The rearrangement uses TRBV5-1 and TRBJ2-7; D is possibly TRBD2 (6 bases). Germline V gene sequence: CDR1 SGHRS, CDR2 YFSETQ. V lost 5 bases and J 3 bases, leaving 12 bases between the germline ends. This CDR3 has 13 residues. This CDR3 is CASRDGTDYEQYF. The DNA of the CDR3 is TGCGCCAGCAGGGACGGGACTGACTACGAGCAGTACTTC.

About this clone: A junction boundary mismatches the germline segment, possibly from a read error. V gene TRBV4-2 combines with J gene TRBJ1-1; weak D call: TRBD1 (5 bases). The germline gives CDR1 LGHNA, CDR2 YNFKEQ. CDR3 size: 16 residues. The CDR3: CASSQATPAEGRAENF. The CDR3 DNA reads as TGTGCCAGCAGCCAAGCTACACCCGCGGAGGGCAGGGCCGAGAACTTT.

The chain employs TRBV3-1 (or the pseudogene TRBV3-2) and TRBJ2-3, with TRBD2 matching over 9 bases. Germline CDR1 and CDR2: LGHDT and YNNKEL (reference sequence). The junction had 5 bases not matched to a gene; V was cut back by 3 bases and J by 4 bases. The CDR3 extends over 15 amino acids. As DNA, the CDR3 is TGTGCCAGCAGCCAGCGGGGGGGGCCGGCAGATACGCAGTATTTT. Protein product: CASSQRGGPADTQYF.